These 2 T cell receptor beta chains were all obtained from the same sample, sequenced in a study of glioma-infiltrating T cells after dendritic cell vaccination. The assay was immunoSEQ multiplex PCR, and TCRdb's table has in-frame clones only and misses some. The sample includes roughly 96,000 clones, approximately 80% of them seen just once. The specimen was blood, collected before dendritic cell vaccination. The receptors here all came from a human donor with glioblastoma.

V and J are TRBV14 and TRBJ2-7; TRBD1 aligns across 11 bases. This CDR3 is 14 amino acids long. The J segment lost 3 bases and the V segment lost 4 bases, leaving 2 bases of the junction unmatched. Germline CDR1 and CDR2: SGHDN and FVKESK. CDR3 region: CASSPDRGLYEQYF. The CDR3 nucleotides read TGTGCCAGCAGCCCGGACAGGGGGCTCTACGAGCAGTACTTC.

This chain uses TRBV5-1 with TRBJ2-5; the D gene is possibly TRBD2 (5 bases). Germline V gives CDR1 SGHRS, CDR2 YFSETQ. Trimming took off 4 bases at V and 2 bases at J, with 12 bases between the two ends. The CDR3 is 14 amino acids. CDR3 DNA: TGCGCCAGCAGCCCTGGAGGATCACAAGAGACCCAGTACTTC. Its protein product is CASSPGGSQETQYF.